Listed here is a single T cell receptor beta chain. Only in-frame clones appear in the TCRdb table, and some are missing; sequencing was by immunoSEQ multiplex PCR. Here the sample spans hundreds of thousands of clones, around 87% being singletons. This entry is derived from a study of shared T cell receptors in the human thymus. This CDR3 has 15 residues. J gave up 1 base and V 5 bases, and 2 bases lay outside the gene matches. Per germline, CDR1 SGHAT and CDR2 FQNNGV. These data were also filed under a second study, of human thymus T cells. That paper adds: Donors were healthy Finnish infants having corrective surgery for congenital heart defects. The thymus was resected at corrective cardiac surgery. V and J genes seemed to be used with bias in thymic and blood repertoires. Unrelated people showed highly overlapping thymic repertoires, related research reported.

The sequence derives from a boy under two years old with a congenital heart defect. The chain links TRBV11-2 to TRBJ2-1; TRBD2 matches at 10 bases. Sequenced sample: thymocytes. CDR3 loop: CASSPSGGSYNEQFF. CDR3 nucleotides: TGTGCCAGCAGCCCTAGCGGGGGATCCTACAATGAGCAGTTCTTC.